The 9 T cell receptor beta chains in this list originate from one sample, sequenced in a study of human T cells and chemical hapten exposure. TCRdb ran MiXCR on the RACE reads and lists one entry per CDR3 protein. The repertoire holds roughly 100,000 distinct CDR3 sequences, with around 10% as singletons. The time point was: pre-sensitization, week 0. Treatment specified: therapeutic diphenylcyclopropenone sensitization with weekly scalp DPC. The input for sequencing was whole blood, taken in connection with sensitization to the hapten diphenylcyclopropenone (DPC). The receptor source for this set is a woman in her 40s with alopecia areata. Some clones in this sample may be carry-over from other donors' samples.

This clonotype has a handful of counts. V gene TRBV4-2 combines with J gene TRBJ1-2; D is undetermined. This CDR3 has 14 amino acids. The ends were cut back, 1 base at V and 4 bases at J, with 10 bases in the middle. In germline, CDR1 is LGHNA, CDR2 YNFKEQ. The CDR3, as DNA: TGTGCCAGCAGCCAAGTCTCGGCCTTCTATGGCTACACCTTC. Amino acids: CASSQVSAFYGYTF.

This clonotype was counted many times. The rearrangement joins TRBV20-1 to TRBJ1-5; TRBD1 agrees at 9 bases. There are 12 residues in the CDR3. Germline CDR1 is DFQATT and CDR2 is SNEGSKA (reference sequence). After removal of 5 bases from V and 6 bases from J, the junction contained 2 bases not matched to a gene. The CDR3 DNA is TGCAGTGCTGGACAGGGGAGTCAGCCCCAGCATTTT. This gives the protein CSAGQGSQPQHF.

This clonotype was seen a few times. This sequence joins TRBV25-1 and TRBJ2-7; tentatively, D is TRBD2 (5 bases). This CDR3 has 15 residues. With 1 base removed from V and 4 bases from J, the gap between germline ends came to 14 bases. Germline V gives CDR1 MGHDK, CDR2 SYGVNS. CDR3 residues: CASSESGGLRYEQYF. The CDR3 DNA follows: TGTGCCAGCAGTGAATCGGGCGGGCTTAGGTACGAGCAGTACTTC.

There are a few counts of this clonotype. This chain joins TRBV29-1 and TRBJ2-1, with D possibly being TRBD2 (6 bases). Germline values: CDR1 SQVTM, CDR2 ANQGSEA. CDR3 length: 11 residues. The ends were cut back, 4 bases at V and 8 bases at J, with 9 bases in the middle. CDR3 protein: CSVAGGDEQFF. The CDR3 region has the DNA TGCAGCGTTGCAGGAGGGGATGAGCAGTTCTTC.

This clonotype was found many times. The chain carries TRBV5-6 and TRBJ1-3; D unclear. The CDR3 consists of 13 residues. V lost 0 bases and J lost 4, with 5 bases in between. Germline V gives CDR1 SGHDT, CDR2 YYEEEE. The CDR3 sequence is CASSLGRGNTIYF. In DNA form, the CDR3 reads TGTGCCAGCAGCTTGGGTAGGGGAAACACCATATATTTT.

This clonotype was counted many times. The chain employs TRBV2 and TRBJ2-7; 10 bases line up with TRBD1. This CDR3 contains 14 residues. Germline loops: CDR1 SNHLY, CDR2 FYNNEI. The V gene end was trimmed by 6 bases and the J gene end by 1 base; junction bases not matched to a gene: 3. The CDR3 region has the DNA TGTGCCAGCAGGGGGACAGGGGCTTCCTACGAGCAGTACTTC. Encoded protein: CASRGTGASYEQYF.

This clonotype turned up a few times. The V gene is TRBV20-1, the J gene TRBJ1-6; D perhaps matches TRBD1 (5 bases). Germline V gene lookup returns CDR1 DFQATT and CDR2 SNEGSKA (reference sequence). V was clipped by 0 bases and J by 10 bases, with 16 bases between them. CDR3 length: 15 residues. The CDR3 DNA follows: TGCAGTGCTAGAGATTTGAGGCAGGGCGACTCACCCCTCCACTTT. Its translation is CSARDLRQGDSPLHF.

This clonotype was observed a few times. V usage is TRBV12-3 or TRBV12-4 and J usage is TRBJ1-2, with D perhaps matching TRBD1 (5 bases). This CDR3 is built from 15 residues. V lost 3 bases and J 5 bases, leaving 16 bases between the germline ends. The CDR3 spells CASSFDSPSRYGYTF. The CDR3 bases are TGTGCCAGCAGTTTCGACAGCCCATCGCGTTATGGCTACACCTTC.

Ten or more counts support this clonotype. The J gene is TRBJ1-2, the V gene TRBV20-1; D remains unclear. Germline V gene lookup returns CDR1 DFQATT and CDR2 SNEGSKA (reference sequence). V was shortened by 0 bases and J by 8 bases, with 10 bases between the two germline ends. This CDR3 is built from 12 residues. CDR3 DNA sequence: TGCAGTGCTAGAGAACTCGGAGGGGGCTACACCTTC. It specifies CSARELGGGYTF.